This TCR beta chain was sequenced during a study of blood T cell repertoires in COVID-19. Study overall: Acute-phase and convalescent COVID-19 samples originated in the United States, Italy and Spain. Nucleic acid was either cDNA or gDNA, and it came from T cells, B-cell-depleted T cells, or PBMCs.

The CDR3 is 13 residues long. V lost 8 bases and J 7 bases, leaving 17 bases between the germline ends. The germline gives CDR1 SGHTA, CDR2 FQGTGA. Per the study methods: It was from reference gene primer amplification that nucleated cell counts were estimated. The repertoire was sequenced with immunoSEQ multiplex PCR; TCRdb's copy has only in-frame clones and lacks some. That table is the source of V, J and clone size, and D and trimming were worked out from the DNA. This sample has tens of thousands of clones; 83% occur once, and the top ten carry more than 5%. The TCR comes from a woman aged 55-70 years with acute or convalescent COVID-19. The rearrangement links TRBV7-3 to TRBJ1-1; a possible D gene is TRBD1 (5 bases). Sequenced input: peripheral blood. The CDR3 coding sequence is TGTGCCAGCTCCCCGGGGGATCGAGGTGAAGCTTTCTTT. Protein product: CASSPGDRGEAFF.